The 18 T cell receptor beta chains presented below share a single source sample, sequenced in a study of T cells in narcolepsy. Data came from immunoSEQ multiplex PCR; TCRdb stores just in-frame clones and leaves some out. The table has over 9,000 clones, roughly 94% seen once. The specimen sequenced was CD45RA- memory CD4+ T cells from PBMCs. Receptors were obtained from a human donor with narcolepsy.

The chain has TRBV10-3 and TRBJ1-1, with D perhaps matching TRBD1 (6 bases). This CDR3 is built from 14 residues. Per germline, CDR1 ENHRY and CDR2 SYGVKD. V was pared by 2 bases and J by 0 bases, with 7 bases between. CDR3 DNA: TGTGCCATCAGTGAGCAGGGGTTGAACACTGAAGCTTTCTTT. Translating it yields CAISEQGLNTEAFF.

The sample holds one count of this clone. The chain is built from TRBV9 and TRBJ2-7, with 7 bases fitting TRBD1. V gave up 0 bases and J gave up 2 bases; unmatched junction bases: 5. CDR1 and CDR2 (germline): SGDLS, YYNGEE. This CDR3 contains 15 residues. The CDR3 region is CASSVGTGWTYEQYF. The CDR3 DNA reads as TGTGCCAGCAGCGTAGGGACAGGATGGACCTACGAGCAGTACTTC. Based on the CDR3 plus reference TRBV9 and TRBJ2-7, the full variable domain is DSGVTQTPKHLITATGQRVTLRCSPRSGDLSVYWYQQSLDQGLQFLIQYYNGEERAKGNILERFSAQQFPDLHSELNLSSLELGDSALYFCASSVGTGWTYEQYFGPGTRLTVT.

The CDR3 loop is CASSPTVGSRAFF. CDR3 DNA: TGTGCCAGCAGCCCCACGGTAGGATCGCGAGCTTTCTTT. The V and J genes are TRBV9 and TRBJ1-1; D unresolved. This CDR3 comprises 13 residues. Germline V CDR1 and CDR2: SGDLS, YYNGEE. Trimming removed 4 bases from V and 10 bases from J, with 17 bases in between. The whole variable domain, filled in from reference TRBV9 and TRBJ1-1, reads DSGVTQTPKHLITATGQRVTLRCSPRSGDLSVYWYQQSLDQGLQFLIQYYNGEERAKGNILERFSAQQFPDLHSELNLSSLELGDSALYFCASSPTVGSRAFFGQGTRLTVV.

The CDR3 DNA reads as TGTGCCAGTACCCTATTAGGGACTAGCACAGATACGCAGTATTTT. It is translated as CASTLLGTSTDTQYF. This chain joins TRBV19 and TRBJ2-3; tentative D call: TRBD2 (6 bases). The CDR3 contains 15 residues. CDR1 is LNHDA, CDR2 SQIVND, per germline (reference sequence). V lost 7 bases, J lost 0 bases, and 14 bases lay in between.

CDR3 protein: CASSPYYEQYF. DNA of the CDR3: TGTGCCAGCAGCCCTTACTACGAGCAGTACTTC. The rearrangement joins TRBV7-9 to TRBJ2-7; no clear D gene. Germline values: CDR1 SEHNR, CDR2 FQNEAQ (reference sequence). The V end lost 5 bases, the J end lost 3 bases, and 5 bases lay between the germline ends. The CDR3 sequence is 11 residues long.

The rearrangement links TRBV18 to TRBJ1-1, with TRBD1 matching over 8 bases. The germline V gene has CDR1 KGHSH and CDR2 LQKENI. This CDR3 spans 13 amino acids. The V gene end was trimmed by 6 bases and the J gene end by 7 bases; junction bases not matched to a gene: 7. CDR3: CASSRTGNDEAFF. DNA of the CDR3: TGTGCCAGCTCTCGGACAGGGAACGATGAAGCTTTCTTT.

This clone was seen a single time. The V and J genes are TRBV18 and TRBJ1-4; D is perhaps TRBD1 (5 bases). This CDR3 comprises 14 residues. The ends were cut back, 6 bases at V and 0 bases at J, with 8 bases in the middle. In germline, CDR1 is KGHSH, CDR2 LQKENI. The CDR3 DNA reads as TGTGCCAGCTCGCCGACAGCAACTAATGAAAAACTGTTTTTT. Residues: CASSPTATNEKLFF.

The chain has TRBV19 and TRBJ1-4; D unresolved. The CDR3 loop spans 15 amino acids. The germline V gene has CDR1 LNHDA and CDR2 SQIVND (reference sequence). Trimming cost V 2 bases and J 4 bases, with 11 bases left between them. CDR3 coding DNA: TGTGCCAGTAGTATAAGGGCAGACTATAATGAAAAACTGTTTTTT. Amino acid sequence: CASSIRADYNEKLFF.

The V call is TRBV10-3, the J call TRBJ1-2; tentatively, D is TRBD1 (6 bases). Germline values: CDR1 ENHRY, CDR2 SYGVKD. Trimming removed 5 bases from V and 7 bases from J, with 17 bases in between. The CDR3 is made up of 14 amino acids. The CDR3 DNA reads as TGTGCCATCAGTAAAGGGACGGGGGCAACTGGCTACACCTTC. Amino acid sequence: CAISKGTGATGYTF.

The chain joins TRBV6-5 to TRBJ1-4; D possibly corresponds to TRBD1 (5 bases). The germline V gene has CDR1 MNHEY and CDR2 SVGAGI. This CDR3 region has 15 residues. Trimming took off 5 bases at V and 8 bases at J, with 18 bases between the two ends. CDR3 region: CASSRGTTGVEKLFF. The CDR3 DNA reads as TGTGCCAGCAGTCGAGGGACGACTGGGGTCGAAAAACTGTTTTTT.

The chain is built from TRBV5-1 and TRBJ2-5; possibly TRBD2 for D (6 bases). The V end was cut by 1 base, the J end by 3 bases, with 10 bases between. From germline, CDR1 is SGHRS and CDR2 YFSETQ. There are 14 residues in the CDR3. The CDR3 loop is CASSLSGGKETQYF. The CDR3 bases are TGCGCCAGCAGCTTGTCCGGGGGTAAAGAGACCCAGTACTTC.

This clone is a singleton in its sample. This chain joins TRBV9 and TRBJ1-2, with no clear D. Trimming took 6 bases from V and 3 from J, leaving 12 bases between them. The CDR3 is 13 amino acids. Germline V lookup: CDR1 SGDLS, CDR2 YYNGEE. CDR3 residues: CASNLDGDYGYTF. The CDR3 bases are TGTGCCAGCAACCTGGACGGGGACTATGGCTACACCTTC.

In this sample, this clone turned up a few times. The CDR3 sequence: CASSPGTSGSKETQYF. DNA for the CDR3: TGTGCCAGCAGCCCCGGGACTAGCGGGAGCAAAGAGACCCAGTACTTC. The chain employs TRBV5-4 and TRBJ2-5; 14 positions agree with TRBD2. The CDR3 loop spans 16 amino acids. Per germline, CDR1 SGHNT and CDR2 YYREEE (reference sequence). The V segment lost 4 bases and the J segment 3 bases; nucleotides outside the gene matches: 5.

In nucleotides, the CDR3 is TGTGCCAGCAGCCCCCCGGGACGAGCGGACACCGGGGAGCTGTTTTTT. Protein product: CASSPPGRADTGELFF. The V call is TRBV5-5, the J call TRBJ2-2; the D call may be TRBD1 or TRBD2 (5 bases each). The V and J ends lost 4 bases and 3 bases respectively, with 16 bases between them. This CDR3 is built from 16 residues. Germline V gene data show CDR1 as SGHKS and CDR2 as YYEKEE (reference sequence).

The chain uses TRBV5-4 and TRBJ2-5, with 11 bases fitting TRBD2. Germline-derived CDR1 and CDR2 are SGHNT and YYREEE (reference sequence). V shed 3 bases and J 2 bases; nucleotides not matched to a gene: 9. This CDR3 region has 17 residues. This CDR3 is CASSSGGTSGGQETQYF. The CDR3, as DNA: TGTGCCAGCAGCTCTGGCGGGACTAGCGGTGGTCAAGAGACCCAGTACTTC.

The rearrangement links TRBV6-5 to TRBJ2-3; either TRBD1 or TRBD2 may fit D (5 bases each). The CDR3 totals 15 residues. Germline CDR1 and CDR2: MNHEY and SVGAGI. The germline V and J ends were trimmed by 6 bases and 3 bases, with 16 bases remaining between them. CDR3 protein: CASRRTRDATDTQYF. The CDR3 nucleotides read TGTGCCAGCAGACGGACCCGGGACGCTACAGATACGCAGTATTTT.

The chain carries TRBV2 and TRBJ2-7; D is possibly TRBD2 (6 bases). V gave up 10 bases and J gave up 7 bases, with 26 bases separating them. The CDR3 runs to 15 residues. Per germline, CDR1 SNHLY and CDR2 FYNNEI. The chain's CDR3 is CANLPRGKPVTEQYF. Written as DNA, the CDR3 is TGTGCCAACCTGCCCCGGGGGAAGCCCGTTACGGAGCAGTACTTC.

The chain couples TRBV2 to TRBJ1-2, with no clear D. The ends were cut back, 4 bases at V and 4 bases at J, with 10 bases in the middle. This CDR3 contains 13 residues. Germline values: CDR1 SNHLY, CDR2 FYNNEI. The CDR3 spells CASSARQGYGYTF. The CDR3 DNA follows: TGTGCCAGCAGTGCTCGACAAGGCTATGGCTACACCTTC.